The 15 T cell receptor beta chains listed next were all sequenced from one sample in a study of blood T cell repertoires in COVID-19. Sequencing used immunoSEQ multiplex PCR; TCRdb keeps in-frame clones, though not all of them. The sample has approximately 240,000 clones, more than 70% seen once. Sequenced sample: peripheral blood. The receptors come from a woman aged 40 to 50 who had recovered from COVID-19.

The chain is built from TRBV6-5 and TRBJ1-2; D gene unclear. Germline V gives CDR1 MNHEY, CDR2 SVGAGI. Trimming stripped 0 bases from V and 6 bases from J, with 11 bases between. This CDR3 contains 14 residues. CDR3 region: CASSYSEQIDGYTF. CDR3 DNA sequence: TGTGCCAGCAGTTACTCGGAACAGATAGATGGCTACACCTTC.

V and J are TRBV6-5 and TRBJ2-5, with 7 bases fitting TRBD1. Trimming at V came to 11 bases and at J to 1 base, leaving 7 bases not matched to a gene. CDR3 length equals 13 residues. CDR1 and CDR2 (germline): MNHEY, SVGAGI. CDR3 loop: CASRDRVQETQYF. The CDR3 coding sequence is TGTGCCTCCAGGGACAGAGTCCAAGAGACCCAGTACTTC.

This clone was counted once. The chain is built from TRBV5-6 and TRBJ1-4; D remains unclear. This CDR3 has 15 amino acids. Trimming removed 0 bases from V and 8 bases from J, with 14 bases in between. Germline loops: CDR1 SGHDT, CDR2 YYEEEE. CDR3 bases: TGTGCCAGCAGCTTGGCCCGGGTTTCGGGGGAAAAACTGTTTTTT. As protein: CASSLARVSGEKLFF.

Only a few counts were recorded for this clone. The gene calls are TRBV2 and TRBJ1-3, with 9 bases lining up with TRBD1. The length of the CDR3 is 17 residues. Germline V CDR1 and CDR2: SNHLY, FYNNEI. The V and J ends lost 3 bases and 3 bases, in that order; junction bases with no gene match: 9. CDR3 DNA: TGTGCCAGCAGTGACGCGGGACAGGGAGGGGATGGAAACACCATATATTTT. The encoded protein is CASSDAGQGGDGNTIYF.

The chain links TRBV7-8 to TRBJ2-1; no reliable D call. There are 15 residues in the CDR3. The germline gives CDR1 SGHVS, CDR2 FQNEAQ. The V and J ends lost 5 bases and 7 bases respectively, with 18 bases between them. CDR3: CASSPWSSKRNEQFF. The CDR3 DNA reads as TGTGCCAGCAGCCCTTGGAGTTCTAAGAGGAATGAGCAGTTCTTC.

The CDR3 DNA sequence: TGTGCCAGCAGACTAGCCTCCCGGAACACCGGGGAGCTGTTTTTT. Its translation is CASRLASRNTGELFF. The chain links TRBV11-2 to TRBJ2-2; the D gene is possibly TRBD2 (6 bases). The CDR3 sequence is 15 residues long. The ends were cut back, 6 bases at V and 1 base at J, with 12 bases in the middle. Germline CDR1 and CDR2: SGHAT and FQNNGV. Looking up the rest from reference TRBV11-2 and TRBJ2-2 gives the full variable domain: EAGVAQSPRYKIIEKRQSVAFWCNPISGHATLYWYQQILGQGPKLLIQFQNNGVVDDSQLPKDRFSAERLKGVDSTLKIQPAKLEDSAVYLCASRLASRNTGELFFGEGSRLTVL.

The sample holds one count of this clone. This chain connects TRBV19 to TRBJ2-1; 13 positions agree with TRBD2. J was trimmed by 4 bases and V by 3 bases; bases with no gene match: 6. The germline gives CDR1 LNHDA, CDR2 SQIVND (reference sequence). This CDR3 comprises 17 residues. This CDR3 reads CASSIPRTSGGYNEQFF. DNA for the CDR3: TGTGCCAGTAGTATCCCTCGGACTAGCGGGGGATACAATGAGCAGTTCTTC.

Turning to this clone: The sample contains more than one DNA sequence encoding this CDR3. The V and J genes are TRBV12-3 or TRBV12-4 and TRBJ1-2, with a tentative D call TRBD1 (5 bases). This CDR3 is 13 amino acids long. The ends were cut back, 2 bases at V and 2 bases at J, with 6 bases in the middle. The CDR3 bases are TGTGCCAGCAGTTTAAGGGGCAACTATGGCTACACCTTC. This gives the protein CASSLRGNYGYTF.

The gene calls are TRBV5-4 and TRBJ2-4; weak D call: TRBD2 (5 bases). The CDR3 totals 18 residues. Germline V gene data show CDR1 as SGHNT and CDR2 as YYREEE (reference sequence). With 1 base removed from V and 0 bases from J, the gap between germline ends came to 17 bases. This chain's CDR3 is CASSLMGFGESAKNIQYF. The CDR3, as DNA: TGTGCCAGCAGCTTGATGGGGTTCGGGGAATCAGCCAAAAACATTCAGTACTTC.

This clone was counted between two and nine times. Other DNA sequences in this sample translate to the same CDR3. The chain joins TRBV3-1 (or the pseudogene TRBV3-2) to TRBJ2-5; D perhaps matches TRBD1 (5 bases). Per germline, CDR1 LGHDT and CDR2 YNNKEL (reference sequence). Trimming took off 1 base at V and 2 bases at J, with 5 bases between the two ends. The CDR3 is 13 residues long. In DNA form, the CDR3 reads TGTGCCAGCAGCCAAGCAGGGCAAGAGACCCAGTACTTC. This codes for CASSQAGQETQYF.

This chain connects TRBV19 to TRBJ2-7; the D gene is possibly TRBD1 (5 bases). V was pared by 3 bases and J by 3 bases, with 12 bases between. CDR1 and CDR2 (germline): LNHDA, SQIVND (reference sequence). The CDR3 totals 14 residues. As DNA, the CDR3 is TGTGCCAGTAGTATCGGACACCTGGACTACGAGCAGTACTTC. It is translated as CASSIGHLDYEQYF.

This clone was observed once. The CDR3 here is CASAGTGGSIGSPLHF. DNA of the CDR3: TGTGCCAGTGCCGGGACAGGGGGGTCCATAGGTTCACCCCTCCACTTT. V is TRBV19 and J is TRBJ1-6; 11 bases agree with TRBD1. Germline V gene sequence: CDR1 LNHDA, CDR2 SQIVND (reference sequence). V lost 8 bases and J lost 9; bases outside the gene matches: 12. The CDR3 has 16 residues.

The chain is built from TRBV4-2 and TRBJ2-7; D gene uncertain. CDR1 and CDR2 (germline): LGHNA, YNFKEQ. The length of the CDR3 is 14 residues. V was shortened by 4 bases and J by 5 bases, with 15 bases between the two germline ends. In DNA, the CDR3 is TGTGCCAGCAGCCCCCGAGAGCGTCGGGACGAGCAGTACTTC. It is translated as CASSPRERRDEQYF.

The chain carries TRBV2 and TRBJ2-1; 9 bases match TRBD2. Germline V gene sequence: CDR1 SNHLY, CDR2 FYNNEI. The V segment lost 5 bases and the J segment 0 bases; nucleotides outside the gene matches: 11. This CDR3 is built from 18 residues. The CDR3 reads CASSPEAGGPSSYNEQFF. Here the CDR3 DNA reads TGTGCCAGCAGTCCGGAAGCGGGGGGCCCGAGCTCCTACAATGAGCAGTTCTTC.

This sequence joins TRBV19 and TRBJ1-3; D is ambiguous. CDR3 length: 14 residues. The V and J ends lost 6 bases and 0 bases respectively, with 9 bases between them. Germline values: CDR1 LNHDA, CDR2 SQIVND (reference sequence). CDR3 sequence: CASRSESSGNTIYF. In nucleotides, the CDR3 is TGTGCCAGTAGGTCGGAGAGCTCTGGAAACACCATATATTTT.